A single T cell receptor beta chain is shown here with its context. Original handling: Estimation of nucleated cell counts relied on the amplification of reference gene primers. TCRdb's table, derived via immunoSEQ multiplex PCR, lists solely in-frame clones and lacks some. That table gives V, J and clone size, and the DNA gave D and trimming. The table records just over 80,000 clones, 81% of them present only once. These data are taken from a study of blood T cell repertoires in COVID-19. Study context: Specimens from acute and convalescent COVID-19 originated in the United States, Italy and Spain. PBMCs, B-cell-depleted T cells, or T cells were the source of the cDNA or gDNA that made up the material.

From germline, CDR1 is SGHAT and CDR2 FQNNGV. CDR3 length: 15 residues. Trimming cost V 1 base and J 4 bases; bases outside gene matches: 6. This chain uses TRBV11-2 with TRBJ1-2, with 7 bases identical to TRBD1. The sequence derives from a man older than 75 with acute or convalescent COVID-19. The sample consisted of peripheral blood. In DNA, the CDR3 is TGTGCCAGCAGCTTAGTGACAGGGCTACCCTATGGCTACACCTTC. This codes for CASSLVTGLPYGYTF.